Below are 21 T cell receptor beta chains sequenced from a single sample in a study of T cells in Graves' hyperthyroidism and ophthalmopathy. The source material, RNA transcripts, was used to amplify TCR beta CDR3 regions. With the HTBI primer set, the TCR CDR3 went through a first round of RT-PCR. MiXCR, applied by TCRdb to the multiplex PCR reads, yields one record per CDR3 protein. Among 350,000 to 400,000 distinct CDR3 sequences listed, under 15% were seen once. The specimen was blood. The receptors shown here come from a woman aged 25 to 39 with Graves' hyperthyroidism.

J is TRBJ2-4 and V is TRBV2; 8 nucleotides align to TRBD1. The germline V gene encodes CDR1 SNHLY and CDR2 FYNNEI. The V gene end was trimmed by 6 bases and the J gene end by 2 bases; junction bases not matched to a gene: 12. CDR3 length equals 17 residues. As DNA, the CDR3 is TGTGCCAGCAGGCCCAGGGGGCGGGATCTAACCAAAAACATTCAGTACTTC. Protein sequence: CASRPRGRDLTKNIQYF.

This clonotype was observed many times. The J gene is TRBJ1-1, the V gene TRBV11-3, with TRBD1 as a possible D gene (5 bases). Deletions cut 3 bases from V and 1 base from J, with 9 bases between. The CDR3 length is 14 residues. Germline V lookup: CDR1 SGHNT, CDR2 YENEEA. CDR3 region: CASSLRGANTEAFF. The CDR3 DNA reads TGTGCCAGCAGCTTGCGGGGCGCGAACACTGAAGCTTTCTTT.

Written as DNA, the CDR3 is TGTGCCAGCAGCTTAACATGGACTGAGCAGTTCTTC. Amino acids: CASSLTWTEQFF. The J gene is TRBJ2-1, the V gene TRBV7-6; D ambiguous. The CDR3 loop spans 12 amino acids. The V end lost 2 bases, the J end lost 9 bases, and 8 bases lay between the germline ends. CDR1 SGHVS and CDR2 FNYEAQ come from the germline V gene.

This clonotype showed up many times. The CDR3 DNA follows: TGCAGTGCTTTTTACACAGGGGGCGAGGAGCAGTACTTC. This translates into CSAFYTGGEEQYF. The genes are TRBV20-1 and TRBJ2-7; 9 positions match TRBD1. Germline V gene lookup returns CDR1 DFQATT and CDR2 SNEGSKA (reference sequence). J lost 7 bases, V lost 5 bases, and 9 bases had no gene match. This CDR3 spans 13 amino acids.

In this sample, this clonotype turned up many times. The rearrangement uses TRBV5-1 and TRBJ2-5; possible D gene TRBD1, 5 bases. The CDR3 has 15 residues. Trimming stripped 4 bases from V and 2 bases from J, with 15 bases between. CDR1 and CDR2 from the germline V gene are SGHRS and YFSETQ. The CDR3 spells CASSPGRQTQETQYF. The CDR3 DNA reads as TGCGCCAGCAGCCCGGGCCGACAGACTCAAGAGACCCAGTACTTC.

The chain has TRBV2 and TRBJ1-5, with D possibly matching TRBD1 (5 bases). Germline lookup yields CDR1 SNHLY and CDR2 FYNNEI. The CDR3 is 15 residues long. Trimming left V 6 bases short and J 0 bases short, with 12 bases between. CDR3 sequence: CASRERGTSNQPQHF. CDR3 DNA sequence: TGTGCCAGCAGGGAAAGAGGGACTAGCAATCAGCCCCAGCATTTT.

The J gene is TRBJ2-1, the V gene TRBV30; 8 positions agree with TRBD2. CDR1 GTSNPN and CDR2 SVGIG come from the germline V gene (reference sequence). The CDR3 totals 16 residues. Germline trimming cut 3 bases from V and 4 bases from J; bases unmatched to any gene: 11. The CDR3 region has the DNA TGTGCCTGGAGCCCGAGGGGTAGCGGGGCTTACAATGAGCAGTTCTTC. Amino acids: CAWSPRGSGAYNEQFF.

This clonotype was seen ten or more times. The chain combines TRBV28 with TRBJ2-7, with unresolved D. Germline CDR1 is MDHEN and CDR2 is SYDVKM. V was trimmed by 3 bases and J by 4 bases, leaving 16 bases between them. The CDR3 has 15 residues. CDR3 region: CASSFGVPGRYEQYF. In DNA form, the CDR3 reads TGTGCCAGCAGTTTCGGCGTCCCAGGCCGATACGAGCAGTACTTC.

This clonotype was detected many times. This sequence joins TRBV5-1 and TRBJ1-6; TRBD1 is a possible D gene (5 bases). The CDR3 spans 14 residues. Germline V gene lookup returns CDR1 SGHRS and CDR2 YFSETQ. V was clipped by 6 bases and J by 9 bases, with 16 bases between them. CDR3 amino acids: CASTTGRDRSPLHF. The CDR3 DNA sequence: TGCGCCAGCACCACCGGCAGGGATCGTTCACCCCTCCACTTT.

This clonotype was recorded only once. This CDR3 is CASSLVGAGVAETQYF. The CDR3 DNA is TGTGCCAGCAGCTTAGTTGGGGCGGGAGTCGCGGAGACCCAGTACTTC. The genes are TRBV11-2 and TRBJ2-5; 7 nucleotides match TRBD2. After removal of 1 base from V and 5 bases from J, the junction contained 10 bases not matched to a gene. The CDR3 is 16 residues long. CDR1 is SGHAT, CDR2 FQNNGV, per germline.

This clonotype was counted many times. The chain links TRBV11-2 to TRBJ2-1, with 9 bases that match TRBD2. The CDR3 totals 15 residues. V was clipped by 6 bases and J by 8 bases; unmatched bases: 11. Per germline, CDR1 SGHAT and CDR2 FQNNGV. CDR3 protein: CASSISGGRADEQFF. CDR3 coding DNA: TGTGCCAGCAGTATCAGCGGCGGGAGGGCCGATGAGCAGTTCTTC.

This clonotype was seen repeatedly, ten times or more. Here the CDR3 DNA reads TGTGCCAGCAGTGTTGTGCCGAACAATGAGCAGTTCTTC. Residues: CASSVVPNNEQFF. The J gene is TRBJ2-1, the V gene TRBV2; D ambiguous. In germline, CDR1 is SNHLY, CDR2 FYNNEI. The CDR3 spans 13 residues. The germline V and J ends were trimmed by 4 bases and 5 bases, with 9 bases remaining between them.

Ten or more counts support this clonotype. The CDR3 DNA is TGTGCCAGCAGTTTAGGAGAGGTCTACGAGCAGTACTTC. Protein: CASSLGEVYEQYF. The V and J genes are TRBV28 and TRBJ2-7; D is ambiguous. The CDR3 has 13 amino acids. With 2 bases removed from V and 3 bases from J, the gap between germline ends came to 8 bases. Germline V CDR1 and CDR2: MDHEN, SYDVKM.

The V gene is TRBV28, the J gene TRBJ1-2, with D hard to call. Germline V gene lookup returns CDR1 MDHEN and CDR2 SYDVKM. V lost 10 bases, J lost 4 bases, and 13 bases lay in between. The CDR3 runs 12 residues. CDR3 coding DNA: TGTGCCATCCCTGCCGGCCTCTATGGCTACACCTTC. This encodes CAIPAGLYGYTF.

The rearrangement links TRBV5-5 to TRBJ2-7; TRBD1 or TRBD2 may be the D gene (5 bases each). The CDR3 extends over 12 amino acids. Per germline, CDR1 SGHKS and CDR2 YYEKEE (reference sequence). Deletions cut 3 bases from V and 7 bases from J, with 11 bases between. The CDR3 coding sequence is TGTGCCAGCAGCTGGGGACCGAAGGAGCAGTACTTC. Translating gives CASSWGPKEQYF.

This clonotype was observed at least ten times. This chain joins TRBV18 and TRBJ1-5, with a tentative D call TRBD1 (5 bases). V was clipped by 2 bases and J by 6 bases, with 14 bases between them. The CDR3 has 15 residues. Germline lookup yields CDR1 KGHSH and CDR2 LQKENI. CDR3 region: CASSPGPRGGQPQHF. The CDR3 DNA reads as TGTGCCAGCTCACCAGGACCCCGCGGGGGTCAGCCCCAGCATTTT.

About this clonotype: This may come from a read error, since a much larger clone is one base off. V and J are TRBV28 and TRBJ2-6; D may be TRBD2 (5 bases). CDR1 is MDHEN and CDR2 is SYDVKM in the germline V gene. Trimming removed 3 bases from V and 1 base from J, with 7 bases in between. The CDR3 has 15 residues. The CDR3 sequence is CASSFWRSGANVLTF. DNA for the CDR3: TGTGCCAGCAGTTTCTGGAGGTCTGGGGCCAACGTCCTGACTTTC.

The table lists this clonotype with many counts. The chain has TRBV12-3 or TRBV12-4 and TRBJ2-3; possible D gene TRBD2, 6 bases. The V and J ends lost 8 bases and 4 bases respectively, with 16 bases between them. There are 14 residues in the CDR3. CDR3 DNA sequence: TGTGCCAGCCGAACGGGAGCCCTTCCAGATACGCAGTATTTT. Its translation is CASRTGALPDTQYF.

This clonotype was seen at least ten times. The chain uses TRBV18 and TRBJ1-2; 9 bases agree with TRBD1. After removal of 4 bases from V and 2 bases from J, the junction contained 8 bases not matched to a gene. Germline-derived CDR1 and CDR2 are KGHSH and LQKENI. The length of the CDR3 is 16 residues. In DNA form, the CDR3 reads TGTGCCAGCTCACTCCTTGAAGGGACAGGGAACTATGGCTACACCTTC. Protein product: CASSLLEGTGNYGYTF.

This clonotype was detected ten times or more. The rearrangement joins TRBV7-9 to TRBJ1-1; 7 positions match TRBD1. This CDR3 spans 13 amino acids. Germline V gene data show CDR1 as SEHNR and CDR2 as FQNEAQ (reference sequence). Trimming at V came to 7 bases and at J to 7 bases, leaving 9 bases not matched to a gene. The CDR3: CASKGARGGEAFF. The CDR3 DNA is TGTGCCAGCAAGGGGGCCAGGGGTGGTGAAGCTTTCTTT. Full variable domain (remainder filled in from reference TRBV7-9 and TRBJ1-1): DTGVSQNPRHKITKRGQNVTFRCDPISEHNRLYWYRQTLGQGPEFLTYFQNEAQLEKSRLLSDRFSAERPKGSFSTLEIQRTEQGDSAMYLCASKGARGGEAFFGQGTRLTVV.

This clonotype was seen ten or more times. This chain connects TRBV10-3 to TRBJ2-3; D possibly corresponds to TRBD2 (6 bases). Trimming took off 8 bases at V and 3 bases at J, with 15 bases between the two ends. The CDR3 contains 14 residues. The V gene's germline CDR1 is ENHRY and CDR2 SYGVKD. The CDR3: CAIATYSGTDTQYF. The DNA of the CDR3 is TGTGCCATCGCCACCTATAGCGGAACAGATACGCAGTATTTT.